Below, one T cell receptor (beta chain) is given with its context. What it recognizes is unknown. One end of the junction does not line up with germline, which may come from a read error. This sample is drawn from a study of tumor and adjacent non-tumor tissue in lung cancer. Study context: Patients comprised 12 adenocarcinoma, a couple of squamous cell carcinoma and 1 small cell lung cancer. Study conclusions and caveats: Higher tumor TCR diversity was associated with shorter survival.

A modified ARM-PCR protocol with three rounds of nested PCR amplified TCRbeta. TCRdb called the multiplex PCR reads again in MiXCR, with one record for every CDR3 protein. This table holds around 71,000 distinct CDR3 sequences, around 70% found once. This CDR3 has 16 residues. Per germline, CDR1 DFQATT and CDR2 SNEGSKA (reference sequence). No cell sorting was done before RNA was extracted from the tissue. Sample: lung tumor tissue. The chain couples TRBV20-1 to TRBJ2-7; 8 bases align to TRBD1. This TCR came from a woman in her forties with non-small cell lung cancer. Here the CDR3 DNA reads TGCAGTGCTAGTGCGGGCGGGACAGGTATATCCTACGAGCAATACTTC. Translated, it gives CSASAGGTGISYEQYF.